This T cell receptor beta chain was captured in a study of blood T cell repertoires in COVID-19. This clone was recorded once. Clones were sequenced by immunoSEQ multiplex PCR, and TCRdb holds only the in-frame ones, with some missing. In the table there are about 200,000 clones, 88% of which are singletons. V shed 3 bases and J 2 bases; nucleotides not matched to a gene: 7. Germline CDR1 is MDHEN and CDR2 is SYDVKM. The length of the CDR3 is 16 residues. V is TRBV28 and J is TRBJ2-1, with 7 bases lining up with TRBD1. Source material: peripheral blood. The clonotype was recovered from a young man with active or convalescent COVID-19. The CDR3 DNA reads TGTGCCAGCAGTTTGACGGGGACAGAGGCCTACAATGAGCAGTTCTTC. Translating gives CASSLTGTEAYNEQFF.